This T cell receptor (beta chain) was retrieved from a study of blood T cell repertoires in COVID-19. TCRdb keeps only in-frame clones here, not all; method: immunoSEQ multiplex PCR. Of over 150,000 clones listed, roughly 81% were seen once; the top ten hold 7.5% to 8.5%. In germline, CDR1 is SGHKS, CDR2 YYEKEE (reference sequence). Trimming removed 2 bases from V and 5 bases from J; junction bases left unmatched: 4. The CDR3 has 14 residues. Patients from Seattle were sampled longitudinally, starting during active infection. Material: peripheral blood. The receptor was isolated from a woman aged 55-70 years with COVID-19, enrolled during active disease. This sequence joins TRBV5-5 and TRBJ1-5; TRBD1 agrees at 7 bases. The CDR3 DNA is TGTGCCAGCAGCTTAGGGGGCTGGGATCAGCCCCAGCATTTT. Protein product: CASSLGGWDQPQHF.